The T cell receptor beta chain described here comes from a study of Ad26.COV2.S vaccination and SARS-CoV-2 variants. About the research overall: A COV1001 Ad26.COV2.S trial-arm participant provided the sample. In the study, Ad26.COV2.S was injected intramuscularly once, or twice 56 days apart.

A few counts support this clone. Its antigen is not identified. Overall study findings and caveats: Placebo and vaccine recipients had non-spike TCR breadth that was similar.

TCRdb's copy holds only in-frame clones and misses some; the assay was immunoSEQ multiplex PCR. The sample holds around 450,000 clones, around 89% seen once. V lost 2 bases to trimming and J lost 5 bases, with 7 bases between them. From germline, CDR1 is ENHRY and CDR2 SYGVKD. This CDR3 contains 13 residues. Sample treatment: approximately 18 received Ad26.COV2.S at low or high dose, single or two shots; about 5 received placebo; per-sample allocation not given. Day 63 after the first vaccine or placebo injection was the time point for sampling. This specimen consisted of peripheral blood, obtained in a trial of Ad26.COV2.S vaccine versus placebo. The chain uses TRBV10-3 and TRBJ1-5; TRBD1 might be the D (6 bases). The clonotype was recovered from a person between 18 and 65 years old who received the Ad26.COV2.S COVID-19 vaccine or a placebo. The CDR3 protein is CAISEKGDQPQHF. CDR3 coding DNA: TGTGCCATCAGTGAGAAGGGGGATCAGCCCCAGCATTTT.